This T cell receptor beta chain was sequenced in a study of blood T cell repertoires in COVID-19. Some clones are missing from TCRdb's copy, which holds only in-frame ones; the method was immunoSEQ multiplex PCR. The sample includes some 190,000 clones, 84% of them seen just once. There are 15 residues in the CDR3. V lost 0 bases and J lost 5; bases outside the gene matches: 0. Germline-derived CDR1 and CDR2 are SGHTS and YDEGEE. Material: PBMCs or T cells enriched from blood (not recorded which). The receptor was derived from a woman younger than 45 who had been exposed to COVID-19. The V gene is TRBV5-8, the J gene TRBJ2-5, with 14 nucleotides matching TRBD2. The CDR3 is CASSLGTSGRETQYF. The CDR3 nucleotides read TGTGCCAGCAGCTTGGGGACTAGCGGGAGGGAGACCCAGTACTTC.